Listed below are T cell receptor beta chains from one sample, sequenced in a study of T-cell reconstitution after alpha-beta-depleted transplantation in children. TCRdb ran MiXCR on the PCR reads and lists one entry per CDR3 protein. This sample has around 580,000 distinct CDR3 sequences, with roughly 23% found just once. Material: PBMCs, mostly from graft donor cells, obtained 360 days after TCRalphabeta/CD19-depleted stem cell transplant. The receptors here all came from a boy under two years old who had a stem cell transplant for acute myeloid leukemia, so the T cells may come from the graft donor. Each CDR3 is given with its conserved first and last residue. Fields, in order: V gene, clone size, J gene, D gene, CDR3 protein, CDR3 DNA. A D gene is named only where the DNA matches it firmly. Some rows mark clone size as missing; the rest say once, few, many or name a class of expanded clone.

>TRBV9|NA|TRBJ2-1|TRBD2
CASSGTSGGAFIHEQFF
TGTGCCAGCAGCGGCACTAGCGGGGGGGCCTTTATCCATGAGCAGTTCTTC
>TRBV20-1|many|TRBJ1-1|NA
CSARDLTGLNTEAFF
TGCAGTGCTAGAGATCTTACGGGGCTGAACACTGAAGCTTTCTTT
>TRBV2|few|TRBJ2-3|TRBD2
CASRKSGAVSTDTQYF
TGTGCCAGCAGGAAGAGCGGGGCTGTGTCTACAGATACGCAGTATTTT
>TRBV6-5|few|TRBJ2-1|NA
CASSYEPGRLSYNEQFF
TGTGCCAGCAGTTATGAGCCGGGCAGACTATCCTACAATGAGCAGTTCTTC
>TRBV20-1|many|TRBJ2-5|NA
CSASRYLDHLGAQYF
TGCAGTGCTAGTCGGTACCTGGACCACCTGGGGGCCCAGTACTTC
>TRBV9|NA|TRBJ1-1|NA
CASSAISNTEAFF
TGTGCCAGCAGCGCCATCTCGAACACTGAAGCTTTCTTT
>TRBV20-1|few|TRBJ2-1|NA
CSASGDSRSYNEQFF
TGCAGTGCTAGCGGTGACAGCAGATCCTACAATGAGCAGTTCTTC
>TRBV29-1|NA|TRBJ1-1|NA
CSVEPRAGNTEAFF
TGCAGCGTCGAGCCCCGCGCGGGGAACACTGAAGCTTTCTTT
>TRBV7-9|few|TRBJ1-2|NA
CASSAPYRVGYTF
TGTGCCAGCAGCGCCCCGTACAGGGTCGGCTACACCTTC
>TRBV2|many|TRBJ2-1|NA
CASSESPGARTSNEQFF
TGTGCCAGCAGTGAATCGCCGGGGGCCCGAACCTCTAATGAGCAGTTCTTC
>TRBV20-1|NA|TRBJ1-6|NA
CGWGLSYNSPLHF
TGCGGATGGGGACTCTCCTATAATTCACCCCTCCACTTT
>TRBV7-2|many|TRBJ1-4|NA
CASSLVPGWQEKLFF
TGTGCCAGCAGCTTAGTTCCAGGGTGGCAAGAAAAACTGTTTTTT
>TRBV7-2|NA|TRBJ2-7|TRBD2
CASSLARAGGDGYEQYF
TGTGCCAGCAGCTTAGCGAGGGCGGGGGGCGATGGCTACGAGCAGTACTTC
>TRBV4-1|many|TRBJ2-1|NA
CASSSFAYNEQFF
TGCGCCAGCAGCAGCTTCGCCTACAATGAGCAGTTCTTC
>TRBV20-1|few|TRBJ2-2|TRBD1
CSASRDRTVRSSTGELFF
TGCAGTGCCAGCCGGGACAGGACCGTGCGAAGTAGCACCGGGGAGCTGTTTTTT
>TRBV7-2|few|TRBJ2-7|TRBD1
CASSRQGITYEQYF
TGTGCCAGCAGTCGACAGGGGATTACCTACGAGCAGTACTTC
>TRBV7-9|many|TRBJ2-7|NA
CASSLGGQTYEQYF
TGTGCCAGCAGCTTAGGTGGACAGACATACGAGCAGTACTTC
>TRBV20-1|NA|TRBJ1-6|NA
CSARTDRNSPLHF
TGCAGTGCTAGAACGGACAGAAATTCACCCCTCCACTTT
>TRBV5-6|few|TRBJ2-7|NA
CASSLGDYHYEQYF
TGTGCCAGCAGCTTAGGGGATTACCACTACGAGCAGTACTTC
>TRBV29-1|few|TRBJ2-5|NA
CSVEGRHQETQYF
TGCAGCGTTGAAGGGAGACACCAAGAGACCCAGTACTTC
>TRBV20-1|many|TRBJ2-1|TRBD2
CTGLAGGYNEQFF
TGCACAGGACTAGCGGGGGGTTACAATGAGCAGTTCTTC
>TRBV5-1|many|TRBJ2-3|TRBD2
CASSLEPSGGGTDTQYF
TGCGCCAGCAGCTTGGAACCTAGCGGGGGAGGCACAGATACGCAGTATTTT
>TRBV7-2|few|TRBJ1-5|NA
CASSTRGGSNQPQHF
TGTGCCAGCAGCACCCGAGGGGGTAGCAATCAGCCCCAGCATTTT
>TRBV20-1|many|TRBJ2-7|NA
CSARESSYEQYF
TGCAGTGCAAGAGAGAGCTCCTACGAGCAGTACTTC
>TRBV20-1|few|TRBJ1-5|NA
CSASWMLGPQHF
TGCAGTGCTAGTTGGATGTTAGGGCCCCAGCATTTT
>TRBV6-2/TRBV6-3|NA|TRBJ1-3|NA
CASRTGTPAGNTIYF
TGTGCCAGCAGAACCGGGACCCCGGCCGGAAACACCATATATTTT
>TRBV20-1|NA|TRBJ1-5|NA
CSAVGGWNSNQPQHF
TGCAGTGCAGTAGGGGGTTGGAATAGCAATCAGCCCCAGCATTTT
>TRBV6-5|few|TRBJ2-2|NA
CASSYGQGNGELFF
TGTGCCAGCAGTTACGGGCAGGGGAACGGGGAGCTGTTTTTT
>TRBV12-3/TRBV12-4|few|TRBJ2-7|NA
CASSSSEYEQYF
TGTGCCAGCAGTTCGTCGGAGTACGAGCAGTACTTC
>TRBV12-3/TRBV12-4|many|TRBJ1-1|TRBD1
CASSFGTGNTEAFF
TGTGCCAGCAGTTTTGGGACAGGGAACACTGAAGCTTTCTTT
>TRBV4-3|NA|TRBJ2-1|NA
CASSQAWGDGRGVQFF
TGCGCCAGCAGCCAAGCGTGGGGAGACGGCAGGGGGGTACAGTTCTTC
>TRBV15|NA|TRBJ2-1|NA
CATSRESRANEQFF
TGTGCCACCAGCAGAGAATCTAGGGCCAATGAGCAGTTCTTC
>TRBV28|many|TRBJ1-2|NA
CASRHRRAANYGYTF
TGTGCCAGCAGACACAGACGGGCGGCCAACTATGGCTACACCTTC
>TRBV18|few|TRBJ2-7|TRBD1
CASSPGQQLLTYEQYF
TGTGCCAGCTCACCGGGACAGCAACTCCTTACGTACGAGCAGTACTTC
>TRBV24-1|NA|TRBJ2-1|NA
CATSDSHYNEQFF
TGTGCCACCAGTGACTCCCACTACAATGAGCAGTTCTTC
>TRBV15|few|TRBJ2-3|NA
CATSDEDTDTQYF
TGTGCCACCAGTGACGAAGACACAGATACGCAGTATTTT
>TRBV28|few|TRBJ1-1|TRBD1
CASSERGQGNTEAFF
TGTGCCAGCAGCGAAAGGGGACAGGGGAACACTGAAGCTTTCTTT
>TRBV15|NA|TRBJ2-7|NA
CATSSRDQDEQYF
TGTGCCACCAGCAGCCGGGACCAGGATGAGCAGTACTTC
>TRBV20-1|few|TRBJ2-5|TRBD2
CSARGLLGTSSEAQYF
TGCAGTGCTAGAGGTCTTTTGGGGACTAGCTCTGAGGCCCAGTACTTC
>TRBV20-1|NA|TRBJ2-7|TRBD1
CSARYPNRGLYEQYF
TGCAGTGCTAGATATCCAAACAGGGGGCTCTACGAGCAGTACTTC
>TRBV12-3/TRBV12-4|many|TRBJ1-2|NA
CASSFAGQSYGYTF
TGTGCCAGCAGTTTTGCCGGACAGTCCTATGGCTACACCTTC
>TRBV20-1|many|TRBJ2-3|TRBD2
CSVSSGGEDTQYF
TGCAGTGTTTCTAGCGGGGGTGAGGATACGCAGTATTTT
>TRBV12-3/TRBV12-4|NA|TRBJ2-1|NA
CASSLMGWNEQFF
TGTGCCAGCAGTTTAATGGGTTGGAATGAGCAGTTCTTC
>TRBV20-1|many|TRBJ2-1|NA
CSARLRGYNEQFF
TGCAGTGCTAGGTTAAGGGGATACAATGAGCAGTTCTTC
>TRBV5-1|many|TRBJ2-7|NA
CASSEKQGISAYEQYF
TGCGCCAGCAGCGAGAAACAGGGCATTTCTGCCTACGAGCAGTACTTC
>TRBV20-1|many|TRBJ1-5|NA
CSAAKEITNQPQHF
TGCAGTGCTGCCAAGGAGATAACCAATCAGCCCCAGCATTTT
>TRBV5-1|many|TRBJ2-2|NA
CASREWNTGELFF
TGCGCCAGCAGGGAGTGGAACACCGGGGAGCTGTTTTTT
>TRBV7-2|few|TRBJ2-3|NA
CASSFPLSGTSTDTQYF
TGTGCCAGCAGCTTTCCCCTTAGCGGTACTAGCACAGATACGCAGTATTTT
>TRBV5-1|many|TRBJ1-2|NA
CASSYIGGSYGYTF
TGCGCCAGCAGCTATATTGGGGGATCATATGGCTACACCTTC
>TRBV7-9|NA|TRBJ1-1|NA
CASSLDGRVGGTEAFF
TGTGCCAGCAGCTTAGATGGGCGGGTTGGGGGCACTGAAGCTTTCTTT
>TRBV9|NA|TRBJ2-2|NA
CASSLRPSVGELFF
TGTGCCAGCAGCCTACGACCCTCTGTCGGGGAGCTGTTTTTT
>TRBV20-1|NA|TRBJ2-1|TRBD1
CSAPAGTDNEQFF
TGCAGTGCACCAGCCGGGACAGACAATGAGCAGTTCTTC
>TRBV14|NA|TRBJ2-5|TRBD2
CASSQRVYAGGETQYF
TGTGCCAGCAGCCAAAGAGTTTACGCGGGAGGCGAGACCCAGTACTTC
>TRBV20-1|few|TRBJ2-1|NA
CSARDRAGLNEQFF
TGCAGTGCTAGAGATCGGGCGGGACTGAATGAGCAGTTCTTC
>TRBV18|many|TRBJ2-3|NA
CASSPDTDTQYF
TGTGCCAGCAGTCCAGACACAGATACGCAGTATTTT